Presented here are 27 T cell receptor beta chains from one specimen sequenced in a study of cytomegalovirus exposure and HLA in healthy donors. Primers: 60 Vbeta forward and 13 Jbeta reverse. Data came from immunoSEQ multiplex PCR; TCRdb stores just in-frame clones and leaves some out. The sample carries roughly 140,000 clones, around 79% recorded once. The material sequenced was PBMCs. These receptors were collected from a human donor in good health.

The V gene is TRBV30, the J gene TRBJ2-3; 8 positions match TRBD2. With 3 bases clipped from V and 6 bases from J, the junction kept 8 bases outside the gene matches. Germline CDR1 and CDR2: GTSNPN and SVGIG (reference sequence). The CDR3 length is 14 residues. The CDR3 loop reads CAWSLAGGRDTQYF. CDR3 coding DNA: TGTGCCTGGAGCTTGGCGGGGGGTAGGGATACGCAGTATTTT.

V usage is TRBV4-2 and J usage is TRBJ2-2; unclear D gene. CDR3 size: 15 residues. Trimming removed 2 bases at V and 7 bases at J, with 14 bases between. Germline loops: CDR1 LGHNA, CDR2 YNFKEQ. As DNA, the CDR3 is TGTGCCAGCAGCCAATCCTGGCAGTCTGGCGGGGAGCTGTTTTTT. Its protein product is CASSQSWQSGGELFF.

This rearrangement joins TRBV4-2 to TRBJ1-2; TRBD1 is a possible D gene (6 bases). This CDR3 is 15 amino acids long. Germline lookup yields CDR1 LGHNA and CDR2 YNFKEQ. Deletions cut 2 bases from V and 5 bases from J, with 15 bases between. CDR3 residues: CASSQRGGRDYGYTF. Written as DNA, the CDR3 is TGTGCCAGCAGCCAAAGGGGGGGGAGGGATTATGGCTACACCTTC.

The chain uses TRBV7-8 and TRBJ2-5, with D possibly being TRBD1 (5 bases). Trimming took off 3 bases at V and 5 bases at J, with 10 bases between the two ends. The CDR3 covers 13 residues. Germline V gene data show CDR1 as SGHVS and CDR2 as FQNEAQ. For the CDR3, the DNA is TGTGCCAGCAGCTTTACAGGCGGCGAGACCCAGTACTTC. Protein: CASSFTGGETQYF.

V gene TRBV29-1 combines with J gene TRBJ2-1; D perhaps matches TRBD2 (5 bases). V shed 5 bases and J shed 10 bases, with 15 bases lying between them. The CDR3 is 12 residues long. CDR1 is SQVTM and CDR2 is ANQGSEA in the germline V gene. The CDR3 loop is CSVSPTRWEQFF. The CDR3 bases are TGCAGCGTTTCTCCTACTAGGTGGGAGCAGTTCTTC.

J is TRBJ2-1 and V is TRBV9, with D maybe TRBD1 (8 bases). V shed 3 bases and J shed 7 bases, with 14 bases lying between them. Per the germline V gene, CDR1 is SGDLS and CDR2 is YYNGEE. The CDR3 spans 14 residues. CDR3 DNA: TGTGCCAGCAGCGCGAACAGGGGGGGGAATGAGCAGTTCTTC. Translating gives CASSANRGGNEQFF.

This rearrangement joins TRBV10-3 to TRBJ1-2; D unclear. V lost 2 bases and J lost 2, with 6 bases in between. Germline CDR1 reads ENHRY; CDR2 reads SYGVKD. This CDR3 is built from 13 residues. CDR3 amino acids: CAISEVGNYGYTF. CDR3 DNA sequence: TGTGCCATCAGTGAGGTCGGGAACTATGGCTACACCTTC.

V gene TRBV4-3 combines with J gene TRBJ1-6, with a possible D match to TRBD1 (6 bases). V was clipped by 2 bases and J by 7 bases, with 15 bases between them. The CDR3 is 16 amino acids. Germline loops: CDR1 LGHNA, CDR2 YSLEER. The CDR3: CASSQLVAGDNSPLHF. The CDR3 DNA follows: TGCGCCAGCAGCCAATTAGTAGCAGGGGACAATTCACCCCTCCACTTT.

The chain employs TRBV4-1 and TRBJ2-3, with D hard to call. Germline V gene data show CDR1 as MGHRA and CDR2 as YSYEKL. Trimming shortened V by 0 bases and J by 0 bases, and 10 bases separated the two germline ends. The CDR3 has 16 amino acids. For the CDR3, the DNA is TGCGCCAGCAGCCAAGATTACGGTTCTAGCACAGATACGCAGTATTTT. It yields the protein CASSQDYGSSTDTQYF.

The V call is TRBV7-8, the J call TRBJ1-3, with 8 bases lining up with TRBD1. CDR1 is SGHVS and CDR2 is FQNEAQ in the germline V gene. The CDR3 contains 15 residues. The J segment lost 4 bases and the V segment lost 5 bases, leaving 7 bases of the junction unmatched. The CDR3 DNA reads TGTGCCAGCAGCCAGGACAGGGAGAGGGGAAACACCATATATTTT. This encodes CASSQDRERGNTIYF.

This chain uses TRBV14 with TRBJ1-2, with D maybe TRBD1 (6 bases). This CDR3 contains 13 residues. From germline, CDR1 is SGHDN and CDR2 FVKESK. With 6 bases removed from V and 6 bases from J, the gap between germline ends came to 14 bases. CDR3 coding DNA: TGTGCCAGCAGGAGAACAGGGAGTAATGGCTACACCTTC. Amino acid sequence: CASRRTGSNGYTF.

The rearrangement joins TRBV11-3 to TRBJ1-1; perhaps TRBD1 as D (6 bases). Trimming removed 3 bases from V and 1 base from J, with 18 bases in between. This CDR3 is built from 17 residues. CDR1 is SGHNT and CDR2 is YENEEA in the germline V gene. The CDR3, as DNA: TGTGCCAGCAGCTTGGCCGATCGTGGCAGGGGGAACACTGAAGCTTTCTTT. Translated: CASSLADRGRGNTEAFF.

The rearrangement uses TRBV25-1 and TRBJ1-2; perhaps TRBD1 as D (5 bases). The CDR3 consists of 12 residues. Germline V lookup: CDR1 MGHDK, CDR2 SYGVNS. V was clipped by 6 bases and J by 4 bases, with 9 bases between them. The CDR3 loop is CASRQGTYGYTF. The CDR3 bases are TGTGCCAGCAGGCAGGGCACCTATGGCTACACCTTC.

This clone was seen a handful of times. The J gene is TRBJ2-3, the V gene TRBV6-4, with 12 bases aligning to TRBD2. The V gene's germline CDR1 is MRHNA and CDR2 SNTAGT. This CDR3 is 15 amino acids long. V shed 5 bases, J shed 6 bases, and the junction held 6 bases outside the gene matches. DNA for the CDR3: TGTGCCAGCAGTCGCACTAGCGGGGGGATGGATACGCAGTATTTT. It translates to CASSRTSGGMDTQYF.

The chain recombines TRBV5-6 with TRBJ2-7, with 10 positions matching TRBD1. Trimming removed 0 bases from V and 7 bases from J; junction bases left unmatched: 7. Per germline, CDR1 SGHDT and CDR2 YYEEEE. The CDR3 has 15 residues. In nucleotides, the CDR3 is TGTGCCAGCAGCTTGGGGACAGGGGGGAAGGGGGAGCAGTACTTC. This translates into CASSLGTGGKGEQYF.

This sequence joins TRBV4-2 and TRBJ2-7, with 11 bases fitting TRBD2. Germline V CDR1 and CDR2: LGHNA, YNFKEQ. Unmatched junction bases numbered 6, after V lost 5 bases and J lost 6 bases. The CDR3 contains 14 residues. CDR3 in DNA: TGTGCCAGCAGCGCCACTAGCGGGGGTGGCGAGCAGTACTTC. It translates to CASSATSGGGEQYF.

This clone occurred a few times. The V and J genes are TRBV6-1 and TRBJ2-7; 10 bases are shared with TRBD1. The CDR3 runs 16 residues. J lost 4 bases, V lost 3 bases, and 9 bases had no gene match. CDR1 MNHNS and CDR2 SASEGT come from the germline V gene. CDR3 bases: TGTGCCAGCAGTGACCCGGACCGGACAGGGGGGTACGAGCAGTACTTC. Translation gives CASSDPDRTGGYEQYF.

CDR3 loop: CASSLGRRGGYEQYF. The DNA for the CDR3 is TGTGCCAGCAGCCTGGGTCGGCGGGGCGGCTACGAGCAGTACTTC. This chain joins TRBV14 and TRBJ2-7, with a weak D call TRBD2 (6 bases). V lost 4 bases and J 3 bases, leaving 16 bases between the germline ends. The germline V gene encodes CDR1 SGHDN and CDR2 FVKESK. The CDR3 consists of 15 residues.

The chain links TRBV13 to TRBJ2-2; D is unclear. Germline V CDR1 and CDR2: PRHDT, FYEKMQ (reference sequence). There are 11 residues in the CDR3. V lost 3 bases and J 6 bases, leaving 2 bases between the germline ends. The CDR3 coding sequence is TGTGCCAGCAGCTTCTCCGGGGAGCTGTTTTTT. This gives the protein CASSFSGELFF.

The V gene is TRBV28, the J gene TRBJ2-3; D may be TRBD1 (5 bases). Deletions cut 5 bases from V and 6 bases from J, with 18 bases between. Germline-derived CDR1 and CDR2 are MDHEN and SYDVKM. CDR3 size: 15 residues. As DNA, the CDR3 is TGTGCCAGCAGTCCTTTACTTGGGGCCGAGGATACGCAGTATTTT. Amino acids: CASSPLLGAEDTQYF. The whole variable domain, remainder taken from reference TRBV28 and TRBJ2-3, is DVKVTQSSRYLVKRTGEKVFLECVQDMDHENMFWYRQDPGLGLRLIYFSYDVKMKEKGDIPEGYSVSREKKERFSLILESASTNQTSMYLCASSPLLGAEDTQYFGPGTRLTVL.

The chain uses TRBV7-9 and TRBJ1-1, with 7 bases matching TRBD1. Looked up from germline, CDR1 is SEHNR and CDR2 is FQNEAQ (reference sequence). This CDR3 region has 14 residues. Unmatched junction bases numbered 5, after V lost 5 bases and J lost 2 bases. The CDR3 DNA is TGTGCCAGCAGCCTAGACAGGGATAACACTGAAGCTTTCTTT. Its translation: CASSLDRDNTEAFF.

The J gene is TRBJ2-3, the V gene TRBV30, with 8 bases matching TRBD2. The V gene's germline CDR1 is GTSNPN and CDR2 SVGIG (reference sequence). V lost 5 bases to trimming and J lost 3 bases; unmatched junction nucleotides: 1. The CDR3 sequence is 12 residues long. The CDR3 region is CAWGTSTDTQYF. CDR3 coding DNA: TGTGCCTGGGGGACTAGTACAGATACGCAGTATTTT.

V is TRBV15 and J is TRBJ2-7; D is possibly TRBD1 (5 bases). The V end was cut by 1 base, the J end by 4 bases, with 8 bases between. Germline values: CDR1 LNHNV, CDR2 YYDKDF (reference sequence). CDR3 length equals 13 residues. DNA of the CDR3: TGTGCCACCAGCAGAGGGGGCTTTTACGAGCAGTACTTC. Protein: CATSRGGFYEQYF. Combining the CDR3 with reference TRBV15 and TRBJ2-7 gives the whole variable domain DAMVIQNPRYQVTQFGKPVTLSCSQTLNHNVMYWYQQKSSQAPKLLFHYYDKDFNNEADTPDNFQSRRPNTSFCFLDIRSPGLGDTAMYLCATSRGGFYEQYFGPGTRLTVT.

The V and J genes are TRBV5-5 and TRBJ2-7; no clear D gene. Germline V gives CDR1 SGHKS, CDR2 YYEKEE (reference sequence). CDR3 length: 14 residues. With 4 bases removed from V and 5 bases from J, the gap between germline ends came to 16 bases. The CDR3 coding sequence is TGTGCCAGCAGCCCCGCCCAGGTGCTCGACGAGCAGTACTTC. Its translation is CASSPAQVLDEQYF.

Only a few counts were recorded for this clone. This rearrangement joins TRBV7-9 to TRBJ2-2; the match to TRBD2 covers 13 bases. The CDR3 consists of 17 residues. Germline CDR1 SEHNR, CDR2 FQNEAQ (reference sequence). J gave up 6 bases and V 4 bases, and 8 bases lay outside the gene matches. This CDR3 reads CASSSLAGGLSPGELFF. CDR3 nucleotide sequence: TGTGCCAGCAGCTCACTAGCGGGGGGGCTATCCCCCGGGGAGCTGTTTTTT.

The V call is TRBV5-1, the J call TRBJ1-6; TRBD1 matches at 8 bases. The CDR3 sequence is 14 residues long. Germline V gene data show CDR1 as SGHRS and CDR2 as YFSETQ. With 2 bases clipped from V and 6 bases from J, the junction kept 1 base outside the gene matches. The chain's CDR3 is CASSFGQGNSPLHF. The CDR3 region has the DNA TGCGCCAGCAGCTTCGGACAGGGTAATTCACCCCTCCACTTT.

The chain uses TRBV4-1 and TRBJ1-2; 7 bases match TRBD1. This CDR3 is built from 16 residues. The junction had 8 bases not matched to a gene; V was cut back by 0 bases and J by 4 bases. The germline V gene has CDR1 MGHRA and CDR2 YSYEKL. The CDR3 sequence is CASSQDRTGASYGYTF. The CDR3 DNA reads TGCGCCAGCAGCCAAGATAGGACAGGAGCCTCCTATGGCTACACCTTC.